This record looks at one T cell receptor (beta chain) sequence and its context. Its antigen is unidentified. This sample was taken from a study of lymphopenia after photon versus proton radiotherapy. Study-wide results and limits: Only patients who died were analyzed for survival; proton advantage is unproven. A bigger post-nadir fall in TCR diversity correlated inversely with survival time in deceased patients. Relative stability marked proton patients; photon patients lost diversity and naive cells. Post-nadir diversity loss with photons came from oligoclonal expansion, particularly CD8+ Temra cells.

The junction had 2 bases not matched to a gene; V was cut back by 9 bases and J by 0 bases. CDR1 is ENHRY and CDR2 is SYGVKD in the germline V gene. The CDR3 spans 13 residues. Only in-frame clones appear in the TCRdb table, and some are missing; sequencing was by immunoSEQ multiplex PCR. The table shows 25,000 to 35,000 clones, with more than 75% occurring only once. The rearrangement joins TRBV10-3 to TRBJ1-1, with TRBD1 matching over 9 bases. The material sequenced was peripheral blood, taken from a patient treated with proton-based radiotherapy. The clonotype originates from a woman aged 55-69 years with cholangiocarcinoma. Some clones in this sample may be carry-over from other donors' samples. The CDR3 bases are TGTGCCATGACAGGGGGTTTGAACACTGAAGCTTTCTTT. This sequence encodes CAMTGGLNTEAFF.